The sample holds many counts of the clone carrying this T cell receptor beta chain. Its specificity is not known. MiXCR was run by TCRdb on the 5' RACE reads, yielding one entry per CDR3 protein. The data contain 470,000 or so distinct CDR3 sequences, roughly 18% of them singletons. The CDR3 loop spans 17 amino acids. The V end lost 4 bases, the J end lost 1 base, and 17 bases lay between the germline ends. The sample is drawn from a study of T-cell memory formation after mild COVID-19. Findings of the study overall: Clones which contracted sat mainly in CM and EM if CD4+, and in EMRA if CD8+. Contracting clones, day 15 to 85, had balanced CD4/CD8, and later expanders favored CD4+. Some clones that responded turned up in pre-infection memory, which suggests that cross-reactive memory joined in.

This clonotype was obtained from an adult woman who had mild COVID-19 (a few samples of this study predate the infection). Cell type and time point are not known. The V gene is TRBV12-3 or TRBV12-4, the J gene TRBJ2-1; D may be TRBD1 or TRBD2 (6 bases each). Material for sequencing was PBMCs or a T cell subset sorted from them (not recorded which). The CDR3 DNA sequence: TGTGCCAGCAGTTGGTCCCTAGCGACAGGTTCCTACAATGAGCAGTTCTTC. Encoded protein: CASSWSLATGSYNEQFF.